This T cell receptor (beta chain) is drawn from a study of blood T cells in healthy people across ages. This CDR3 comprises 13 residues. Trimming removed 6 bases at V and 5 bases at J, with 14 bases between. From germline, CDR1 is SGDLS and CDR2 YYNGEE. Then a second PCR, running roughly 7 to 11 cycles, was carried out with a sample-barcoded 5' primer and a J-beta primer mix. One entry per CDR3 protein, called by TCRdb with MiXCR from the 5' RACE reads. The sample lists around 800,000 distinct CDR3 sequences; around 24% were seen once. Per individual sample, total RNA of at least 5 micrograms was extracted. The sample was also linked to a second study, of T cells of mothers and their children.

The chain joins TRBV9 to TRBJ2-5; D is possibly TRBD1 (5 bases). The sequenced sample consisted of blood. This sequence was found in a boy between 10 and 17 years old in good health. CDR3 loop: CASTSGLEETQYF. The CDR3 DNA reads TGTGCCAGCACGTCAGGGTTGGAGGAGACCCAGTACTTC.